This T cell receptor beta chain was profiled in a study of T cell responses to AZD1222 COVID-19 vaccine. About the study: Second-dose groups at about 4 or about 12 weeks were pooled.

This CDR3 has 15 amino acids. Looked up from germline, CDR1 is SGHRS and CDR2 is YFSETQ. The V end was cut by 3 bases, the J end by 2 bases, with 12 bases between. Some clones are missing from TCRdb's copy, which holds only in-frame ones; the method was immunoSEQ multiplex PCR. The repertoire holds 150,000 to 200,000 clones, with roughly 92% as singletons. Points from the study as a whole: Nearly half of unique spike-specific TCRs reportedly avoided B.1.351 and B.1.1.7 mutated regions.

Notes on this clone: The antigen remains unidentified.

This specimen consisted of peripheral blood, obtained on day 0 of AZD1222 vaccination. The genes are TRBV5-1 and TRBJ1-5; the D gene is possibly TRBD1 (5 bases). This TCR was recovered from an adult in good health. CDR3 in DNA: TGCGCCAGCAGCTGGGAAGGGGATGGCAATCAGCCCCAGCATTTT. Its translation: CASSWEGDGNQPQHF.